This T cell receptor beta chain was observed in a study of cytomegalovirus exposure and HLA in healthy donors. In the case of this clone: The antigen remains unidentified.

In the PCR, 60 Vbeta and 13 Jbeta primers were used. Sequenced by immunoSEQ multiplex PCR; TCRdb stores in-frame clones only, minus some. The sample carries approximately 220,000 clones, approximately 88% recorded once. The V and J ends lost 8 bases and 4 bases respectively, with 10 bases between them. Germline V lookup: CDR1 MNHNS, CDR2 SASEGT. CDR3 length: 12 amino acids. Findings and limits, study-wide: Only CMV serostatus was available as immune exposure information. Per a later analysis, about 18,000 TCR beta sequences showed association with HLA alleles at 0.05 false discovery rate. Under in vitro conditions, three CMV-associated chains were confirmed as specific for CMV antigens.

This TCR derives from a boy between 2 and 10 years old in good health and CMV-seronegative. The rearrangement joins TRBV6-1 to TRBJ2-3, with a tentative D call TRBD1 (6 bases). Sequenced: PBMCs. CDR3 residues: CASGSGADTQYF. DNA of the CDR3: TGTGCCAGCGGCTCAGGGGCAGATACGCAGTATTTT.